This TCR beta chain was captured in a study of blood T cell repertoires in COVID-19. About the study: COVID-19 samples from acute and convalescent phases originated in the United States, Italy and Spain.

V lost 7 bases to trimming and J lost 5 bases, with 17 bases between them. The CDR3 consists of 14 residues. Germline V gives CDR1 MNHEY, CDR2 SVGAGI. As handled by the study authors: Nucleated cell counts were estimated from reference gene primer amplification. The protocol was immunoSEQ multiplex PCR, while the TCRdb copy is restricted to in-frame clones and leaves out a portion. Clonal size and the V and J genes are those of that table, whereas D and trimming came from the DNA. Of approximately 300,000 clones listed, around 90% were seen once; the top ten hold 2.2%. The J gene is TRBJ1-1, the V gene TRBV6-5; D may be TRBD1 (5 bases). The source of this sequence is a woman in her forties or fifties who had recovered from COVID-19. Sequenced material: peripheral blood. Here the CDR3 reads CASKPRGGVTEAFF. The CDR3 region has the DNA TGTGCCAGCAAACCCCGGGGGGGGGTGACTGAAGCTTTCTTT.